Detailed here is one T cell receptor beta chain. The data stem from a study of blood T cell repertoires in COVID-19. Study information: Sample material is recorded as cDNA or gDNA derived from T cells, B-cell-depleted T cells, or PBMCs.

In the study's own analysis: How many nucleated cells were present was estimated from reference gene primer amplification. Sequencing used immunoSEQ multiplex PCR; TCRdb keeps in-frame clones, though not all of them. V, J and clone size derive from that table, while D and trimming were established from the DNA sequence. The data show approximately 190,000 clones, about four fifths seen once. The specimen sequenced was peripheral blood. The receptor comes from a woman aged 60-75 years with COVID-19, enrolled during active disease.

The CDR3 here is CAISSLVSTDTQYF. For the CDR3, the DNA is TGTGCCATCAGTTCCCTAGTTAGCACAGATACGCAGTATTTT. The rearrangement joins TRBV10-3 to TRBJ2-3, with D uncertain. The CDR3 consists of 14 residues. Germline V gives CDR1 ENHRY, CDR2 SYGVKD. The germline V and J ends were trimmed by 5 bases and 0 bases, with 9 bases remaining between them.